Listed here are 31 T cell receptor beta chains from one sample, sequenced in a study of blood T cell repertoires in COVID-19. Clones were read by immunoSEQ multiplex PCR, and TCRdb kept only the in-frame ones, dropping some. The sample holds 94,000 or so clones, about 88% seen once. Input material: peripheral blood. Every receptor here comes from a woman of 80 years or more with active COVID-19.

This chain joins TRBV4-1 and TRBJ2-3, with 8 bases that match TRBD2. Germline-derived CDR1 and CDR2 are MGHRA and YSYEKL. After removal of 0 bases from V and 8 bases from J, the junction contained 4 bases not matched to a gene. The CDR3 sequence is 14 residues long. Here the CDR3 reads CASSQDTRGGTQYF. The CDR3 DNA reads TGCGCCAGCAGCCAAGATACCCGGGGGGGTACGCAGTATTTT.

The genes are TRBV4-2 and TRBJ2-6, with a possible D match to TRBD1 (5 bases). CDR3 length: 17 residues. Germline lookup yields CDR1 LGHNA and CDR2 YNFKEQ. V was pared by 1 base and J by 0 bases, with 10 bases between. The CDR3 region is CASSQGQRRSGANVLTF. CDR3 in DNA: TGTGCCAGCAGCCAAGGACAGAGACGCTCTGGGGCCAACGTCCTGACTTTC.

The J gene is TRBJ2-2, the V gene TRBV27; D not certain. V lost 4 bases and J 2 bases, leaving 14 bases between the germline ends. The germline gives CDR1 MNHEY, CDR2 SMNVEV (reference sequence). The CDR3 has 16 residues. The CDR3 bases are TGTGCCAGCAGTTGGCGAGGAAGCATAAACACCGGGGAGCTGTTTTTT. It yields the protein CASSWRGSINTGELFF.

This clone was seen just once. The CDR3 region is CATSDNRVNEQFF. CDR3 DNA: TGTGCCACCAGTGATAACAGGGTGAATGAGCAGTTCTTC. The rearrangement uses TRBV24-1 and TRBJ2-1, with D possibly TRBD1 on 6 matching bases. V lost 3 bases, J lost 7 bases, and 9 bases lay in between. CDR1 KGHDR and CDR2 SFDVKD come from the germline V gene. CDR3 length equals 13 residues.

This sequence joins TRBV6-4 and TRBJ2-1, with 11 nucleotides matching TRBD1. CDR3 length: 19 amino acids. The V gene's germline CDR1 is MRHNA and CDR2 SNTAGT. V trimming: 3 bases; J trimming: 3 bases; junction bases outside the gene matches: 13. As DNA, the CDR3 is TGTGCCAGCAGTGATCCTACGAAGGTGGGGACAGGGGGCTACAATGAGCAGTTCTTC. It codes for CASSDPTKVGTGGYNEQFF.

The chain uses TRBV27 and TRBJ2-2; 9 positions match TRBD2. Trimming at V came to 7 bases and at J to 4 bases, leaving 7 bases not matched to a gene. The CDR3 covers 15 residues. Germline CDR1 MNHEY, CDR2 SMNVEV (reference sequence). The DNA of the CDR3 is TGTGCCAGCAAAGCTCTAGCGGGACCCACCGGGGAGCTGTTTTTT. Translating gives CASKALAGPTGELFF.

The chain employs TRBV7-6 and TRBJ2-1; TRBD2 matches 7 bases. Germline CDR1 is SGHVS and CDR2 is FNYEAQ. This CDR3 is 18 amino acids long. With 1 base clipped from V and 0 bases from J, the junction kept 9 bases outside the gene matches. The CDR3 reads CASSLEGLAVLSYNEQFF. CDR3 sequence (DNA): TGTGCCAGCAGCTTAGAGGGTCTAGCGGTCCTCTCCTACAATGAGCAGTTCTTC.

The chain links TRBV4-2 to TRBJ1-2; no reliable D call. The V gene lost 0 bases and the J gene lost 0 bases, with 11 bases spanning the gap. The CDR3 extends over 16 amino acids. Looked up from germline, CDR1 is LGHNA and CDR2 is YNFKEQ. DNA for the CDR3: TGTGCCAGCAGCCAAGATGGCGCGGAGACTAACTATGGCTACACCTTC. It codes for CASSQDGAETNYGYTF.

The rearrangement joins TRBV28 to TRBJ2-3; 10 bases are a match to TRBD2. Looked up from germline, CDR1 is MDHEN and CDR2 is SYDVKM. The length of the CDR3 is 15 residues. V shed 3 bases, J shed 1 base, and the junction held 1 base outside the gene matches. As DNA, the CDR3 is TGTGCCAGCAGTTTCAGCGGGAGGGGCACAGATACGCAGTATTTT. Translation: CASSFSGRGTDTQYF.

V usage is TRBV5-1 and J usage is TRBJ2-6; TRBD2 is a possible D gene (6 bases). V gave up 1 base and J gave up 0 bases, with 11 bases separating them. CDR3 size: 17 residues. CDR1 and CDR2 (germline): SGHRS, YFSETQ. CDR3 DNA sequence: TGCGCCAGCAGCTTGACGGGGGAAATCTCTGGGGCCAACGTCCTGACTTTC. Its protein product is CASSLTGEISGANVLTF.

The V gene is TRBV7-9, the J gene TRBJ1-1, with no clear D. Germline CDR1 and CDR2: SEHNR and FQNEAQ (reference sequence). This CDR3 has 15 residues. Trimming removed 2 bases from V and 0 bases from J, with 10 bases in between. CDR3 bases: TGTGCCAGCAGCTTAAGAACGCCTATGAACACTGAAGCTTTCTTT. Protein product: CASSLRTPMNTEAFF.

The rearrangement joins TRBV7-2 to TRBJ2-5, with TRBD1 matching over 8 bases. Germline values: CDR1 SGHTA, CDR2 FQGNSA. The CDR3 runs 15 residues. After removal of 5 bases from V and 2 bases from J, the junction contained 7 bases not matched to a gene. The chain's CDR3 is CASSKRTGSQETQYF. Written as DNA, the CDR3 is TGTGCCAGCAGCAAAAGGACAGGGTCTCAAGAGACCCAGTACTTC.

This chain links TRBV10-3 with TRBJ2-1; tentatively, D is TRBD2 (7 bases). V was cut by 8 bases and J by 4 bases, with 15 bases left in between. The CDR3 has 14 residues. The germline gives CDR1 ENHRY, CDR2 SYGVKD. DNA for the CDR3: TGTGCCATCGGGAGGGGGACCTTATACAATGAGCAGTTCTTC. It yields the protein CAIGRGTLYNEQFF.

This chain joins TRBV10-1 and TRBJ2-3; D not resolved. Germline CDR1 is WNHNN and CDR2 is SYGVQD (reference sequence). The V gene lost 7 bases and the J gene lost 0 bases, with 14 bases spanning the gap. This CDR3 is 15 amino acids long. The CDR3: CASTTPHYSTDTQYF. The CDR3 DNA follows: TGCGCCAGCACAACTCCCCACTATAGCACAGATACGCAGTATTTT.

V is TRBV7-2 and J is TRBJ2-4, with 8 nucleotides matching TRBD2. CDR3 length equals 14 residues. Germline assignment: CDR1 SGHTA and CDR2 FQGNSA. The V and J ends lost 6 bases and 5 bases, in that order; junction bases with no gene match: 6. CDR3 region: CASRPTSGENIQYF. Written as DNA, the CDR3 is TGTGCCAGCAGACCCACTAGCGGAGAAAACATTCAGTACTTC. Drawing the rest from reference TRBV7-2 and TRBJ2-4, the complete variable domain is GAGVSQSPSNKVTEKGKDVELRCDPISGHTALYWYRQSLGQGLEFLIYFQGNSAPDKSGLPSDRFSAERTGGSVSTLTIQRTQQEDSAVYLCASRPTSGENIQYFGAGTRLSVL.

This rearrangement joins TRBV25-1 to TRBJ2-1; 14 bases align to TRBD2. The germline gives CDR1 MGHDK, CDR2 SYGVNS. This CDR3 has 18 amino acids. After removal of 4 bases from V and 8 bases from J, the junction contained 13 bases not matched to a gene. The CDR3 sequence is CASSVWGGGLAGGDEQFF. The CDR3 DNA follows: TGTGCCAGCAGTGTTTGGGGTGGCGGACTAGCGGGGGGCGATGAGCAGTTCTTC.

CDR3 nucleotides: TGTGCCAGCAGCGGCCTCGGAAGCGGGGCCTACGAGCAGTACTTC. As protein: CASSGLGSGAYEQYF. The chain recombines TRBV7-2 with TRBJ2-7; 7 bases are shared with TRBD2. With V trimmed by 5 bases and J by 2 bases, 9 bases remained unmatched. CDR1 is SGHTA, CDR2 FQGNSA, per germline. The CDR3 extends over 15 amino acids.

The chain has TRBV7-2 and TRBJ2-1; D might be TRBD1 (6 bases). The CDR3 is 16 residues long. Trimming removed 1 base from V and 0 bases from J, with 10 bases in between. The germline V gene encodes CDR1 SGHTA and CDR2 FQGNSA. The CDR3 here is CASSLGGQRSYNEQFF. CDR3 in DNA: TGTGCCAGCAGCTTAGGAGGACAGCGCTCCTACAATGAGCAGTTCTTC.

The chain recombines TRBV3-1 (or the pseudogene TRBV3-2) with TRBJ2-3; 9 nucleotides align to TRBD2. The germline gives CDR1 LGHDT, CDR2 YNNKEL (reference sequence). The V gene end was trimmed by 0 bases and the J gene end by 6 bases; junction bases not matched to a gene: 16. This CDR3 has 19 amino acids. DNA for the CDR3: TGTGCCAGCAGCCAAGATCGGGTTAGCGGGAGACTAGGTAAGGATACGCAGTATTTT. Protein sequence: CASSQDRVSGRLGKDTQYF.

The chain recombines TRBV27 with TRBJ2-1; 10 nucleotides align to TRBD2. This CDR3 has 18 residues. J was trimmed by 2 bases and V by 5 bases; bases with no gene match: 12. Germline lookup yields CDR1 MNHEY and CDR2 SMNVEV (reference sequence). The CDR3 bases are TGTGCCAGCAGTACCACTTCGATAGCGGGAGGCGCCTACAATGAGCAGTTCTTC. Protein sequence: CASSTTSIAGGAYNEQFF.

For this clone: Other DNA variants within this sample encode the same CDR3. The rearrangement links TRBV27 to TRBJ1-3; D is uncertain. Trimming pared 4 bases from V and 4 bases from J, leaving 5 bases between. The CDR3 covers 12 residues. CDR1 is MNHEY, CDR2 SMNVEV, per germline (reference sequence). The CDR3 nucleotides are TGTGCCAGCAGTTCTCCGGGAAACACCATATATTTT. Protein product: CASSSPGNTIYF.

The V call is TRBV11-2, the J call TRBJ1-6; D is unclear. The CDR3 totals 13 residues. V was trimmed by 1 base and J by 9 bases, leaving 7 bases between them. Germline-derived CDR1 and CDR2 are SGHAT and FQNNGV. The DNA for the CDR3 is TGTGCCAGCAGCTTAGTTGCGGGTTCACCCCTCCACTTT. Its translation is CASSLVAGSPLHF.

The genes are TRBV18 and TRBJ2-3, with 7 nucleotides matching TRBD2. The ends lost 3 bases at V and 6 bases at J; junction bases unmatched: 12. The length of the CDR3 is 16 residues. Looked up from germline, CDR1 is KGHSH and CDR2 is LQKENI. In DNA form, the CDR3 reads TGTGCCAGCTCACCCGCGGCGACCGGGGGGAAGGATACGCAGTATTTT. It is translated as CASSPAATGGKDTQYF.

V is TRBV11-3 and J is TRBJ2-1, with a possible D match to TRBD1 (6 bases). Germline CDR1 SGHNT, CDR2 YENEEA. Trimming cost V 5 bases and J 1 base, with 12 bases left between them. This CDR3 is 15 amino acids long. CDR3 amino acids: CASSLGQGSYNEQFF. CDR3 nucleotide sequence: TGTGCCAGCAGCCTAGGCCAGGGGTCCTACAATGAGCAGTTCTTC.

The chain combines TRBV3-1 (or the pseudogene TRBV3-2) with TRBJ1-1; a weak D match, TRBD1 (6 bases). Trimming removed 4 bases at V and 7 bases at J, with 16 bases between. CDR1 and CDR2 from the germline V gene are LGHDT and YNNKEL (reference sequence). The CDR3 has 14 amino acids. This CDR3 is CASSLGAGSGEAFF. The CDR3 DNA reads as TGTGCCAGCAGCCTGGGGGCAGGGAGTGGTGAAGCTTTCTTT.

V is TRBV28 and J is TRBJ1-6; D gene ambiguous. The germline V gene has CDR1 MDHEN and CDR2 SYDVKM. V gave up 6 bases and J gave up 14 bases, with 17 bases separating them. This CDR3 comprises 13 residues. CDR3 DNA: TGTGCCAGCAGCTCCCGGGGTGTACATACCCTCCACTTT. This sequence encodes CASSSRGVHTLHF. Using reference TRBV28 and TRBJ1-6 for the parts outside the CDR3, the full variable domain is DVKVTQSSRYLVKRTGEKVFLECVQDMDHENMFWYRQDPGLGLRLIYFSYDVKMKEKGDIPEGYSVSREKKERFSLILESASTNQTSMYLCASSSRGVHTLHFGNGTRLTVT.

This clone appeared a few times. This chain connects TRBV18 to TRBJ2-7, with a weak D call TRBD1 (11 bases). Germline CDR1 KGHSH, CDR2 LQKENI. The length of the CDR3 is 17 residues. Between the trimmed V and J ends, which lost 7 bases and 13 bases, there was a span of 35 bases. CDR3 sequence (DNA): TGTGCCAGCTTCGCCGGGACAGGGGGAATTCCAGCGGGAGGGGAATACTTC. This encodes CASFAGTGGIPAGGEYF.

This sequence joins TRBV3-1 (or the pseudogene TRBV3-2) and TRBJ2-2, with D possibly being TRBD1 (5 bases). The CDR3 is made up of 15 amino acids. The ends were cut back, 3 bases at V and 2 bases at J, with 10 bases in the middle. Germline V gives CDR1 LGHDT, CDR2 YNNKEL (reference sequence). The CDR3 loop reads CASSHHQGNTGELFF. CDR3 DNA sequence: TGTGCCAGCAGCCACCACCAGGGAAACACCGGGGAGCTGTTTTTT.

The V call is TRBV5-1, the J call TRBJ2-2; 7 bases are shared with TRBD1. The germline V gene encodes CDR1 SGHRS and CDR2 YFSETQ. This CDR3 is 15 amino acids long. V lost 2 bases to trimming and J lost 5 bases; unmatched junction nucleotides: 6. The CDR3, as DNA: TGCGCCAGCAGCTTCCTACGACAGGGAACCGGGGAGCTGTTTTTT. Translation gives CASSFLRQGTGELFF. Filled out from reference TRBV5-1 and TRBJ2-2, the complete variable domain reads KAGVTQTPRYLIKTRGQQVTLSCSPISGHRSVSWYQQTPGQGLQFLFEYFSETQRNKGNFPGRFSGRQFSNSRSEMNVSTLELGDSALYLCASSFLRQGTGELFFGEGSRLTVL.

The rearrangement links TRBV19 to TRBJ2-1; 9 bases agree with TRBD2. The CDR3 runs to 13 residues. The V gene's germline CDR1 is LNHDA and CDR2 SQIVND (reference sequence). V was clipped by 10 bases and J by 9 bases; unmatched bases: 10. The CDR3 sequence: CATRVAGAAEQFF. As DNA, the CDR3 is TGTGCCACCCGGGTAGCGGGAGCCGCTGAGCAGTTCTTC. The full variable domain, with the rest looked up from reference TRBV19 and TRBJ2-1, is DGGITQSPKYLFRKEGQNVTLSCEQNLNHDAMYWYRQDPGQGLRLIYYSQIVNDFQKGDIAEGYSVSREKKESFPLTVTSAQKNPTAFYLCATRVAGAAEQFFGPGTRLTVL.

The V and J genes are TRBV6-5 and TRBJ2-1, with 8 bases matching TRBD2. The CDR3 contains 16 residues. Germline V gives CDR1 MNHEY, CDR2 SVGAGI. V lost 0 bases and J lost 2; bases outside the gene matches: 3. Here the CDR3 DNA reads TGTGCCAGCAGTTACTCGCCAGCGGGAGCCTACAATGAGCAGTTCTTC. Its translation: CASSYSPAGAYNEQFF.